The clone carrying this TCR beta chain was counted at least ten times. Within the library, unique molecular identifiers were attached to each individual cDNA molecule. A single record per CDR3 protein comes from TCRdb applying MiXCR to the RACE reads. This sample has 250,000 or so distinct CDR3 sequences; about 9% occur once, and the top ten carry less than 3%. Documented time point: pre-sensitization, week 0. Treatment reported: therapeutic diphenylcyclopropenone sensitization with weekly scalp DPC. Patients had alopecia, were aged 18 to 70, and were not pregnant. These data come from a study of human T cells and chemical hapten exposure. The overall study: Patients were mainly female, each with alopecia areata, totalis or universalis.

Per the germline V gene, CDR1 is SGHTA and CDR2 is FQGNSA. V was shortened by 6 bases and J by 2 bases, with 10 bases between the two germline ends. This CDR3 is 14 amino acids long. The receptor's source is a woman aged 35 to 49 with alopecia areata. Some clones in this sample may be carry-over from other donors' samples. The chain joins TRBV7-2 to TRBJ2-2; D gene unclear. Sequences were derived from whole blood, sampled in connection with sensitization to the hapten diphenylcyclopropenone (DPC). This CDR3 reads CASSQPTNTGELFF. The CDR3 DNA sequence: TGTGCCAGCAGTCAACCCACAAACACCGGGGAGCTGTTTTTT.